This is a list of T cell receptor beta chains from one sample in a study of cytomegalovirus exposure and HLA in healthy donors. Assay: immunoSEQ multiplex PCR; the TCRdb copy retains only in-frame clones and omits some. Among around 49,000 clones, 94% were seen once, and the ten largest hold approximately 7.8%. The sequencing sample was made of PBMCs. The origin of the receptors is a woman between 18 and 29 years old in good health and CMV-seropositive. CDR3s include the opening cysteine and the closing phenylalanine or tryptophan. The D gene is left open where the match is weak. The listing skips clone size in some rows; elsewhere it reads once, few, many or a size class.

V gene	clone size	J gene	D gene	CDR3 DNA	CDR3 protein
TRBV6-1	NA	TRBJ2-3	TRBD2	TGTGCCAGCAGTGAATCCCTACCGGGGGGAGATACGCAGTATTTT	CASSESLPGGDTQYF
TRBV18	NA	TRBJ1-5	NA	TGTGCCAGCTCATCGGGACAACCTTCTTACAATCAGCCCCAGCATTTT	CASSSGQPSYNQPQHF
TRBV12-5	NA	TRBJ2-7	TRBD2	TGTGCTAGTGGTTCCCCGGGACGGGACGGACTAGCGGGTAACTACGAGCAGTACTTC	CASGSPGRDGLAGNYEQYF
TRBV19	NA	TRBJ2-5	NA	TGTGCCAGTAGTCCCCTACTAGCCCCAGAGACCCAGTACTTC	CASSPLLAPETQYF
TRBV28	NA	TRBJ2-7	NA	TGTGCCAGCAGTTTATCCCCAGATTCCTACGAGCAGTACTTC	CASSLSPDSYEQYF
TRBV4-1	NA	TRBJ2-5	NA	TGCGCCAGCAGCCAAGAGGGGCCAGGGCGTGGGGAGACCCAGTACTTC	CASSQEGPGRGETQYF
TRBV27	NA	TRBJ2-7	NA	TGTGCCAGCAGTTCTGCCGCGGGGAACACCCCCTACGAGCAGTACTTC	CASSSAAGNTPYEQYF
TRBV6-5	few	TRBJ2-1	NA	TGTGCCAGCACCGCCCGAGATCGGGAGCAGTTCTTC	CASTARDREQFF
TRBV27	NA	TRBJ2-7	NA	TGTGCCAGCAGTCCCTCGTCCCCGGGCTACGAGCAGTACTTC	CASSPSSPGYEQYF
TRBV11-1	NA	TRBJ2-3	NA	TGTGCCAGCAGCCAAAGACAGGCAGATACGCAGTATTTT	CASSQRQADTQYF
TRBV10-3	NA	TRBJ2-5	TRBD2	TGTGCCACCAGCGATGCTAGCGGAGCCCAAGAGACCCAGTACTTC	CATSDASGAQETQYF
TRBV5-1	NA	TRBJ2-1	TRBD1	TGCGCCAGCAGGGTGGACAGGGACGGGGACAATGAGCAGTTCTTC	CASRVDRDGDNEQFF
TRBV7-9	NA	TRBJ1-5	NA	TGTGCCAGCAGCCCCCTCGATTTT	CASSPLDF
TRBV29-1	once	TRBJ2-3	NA	TGCAGCGTTGAAACTACGGGCACAGATACGCAGTATTTT	CSVETTGTDTQYF
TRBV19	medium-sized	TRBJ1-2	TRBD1	TGTGCCAGTAGTATAGACCACCAGACAGGGGGCTATGGCTACACCTTC	CASSIDHQTGGYGYTF
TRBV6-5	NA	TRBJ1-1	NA	TGTGCCAGCAGTTACTCGAGGGGGGGGAACACTGAAGCTTTCTTT	CASSYSRGGNTEAFF
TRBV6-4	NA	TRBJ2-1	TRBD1	TGTGCCAGCAGTGCTGGGGCAGGGGGCTTGGATGAGCAGTTCTTC	CASSAGAGGLDEQFF
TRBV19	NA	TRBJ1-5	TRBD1	TGTGCCAGTACTGGGACAGGAGAAGGTCAGCCCCAGCATTTT	CASTGTGEGQPQHF
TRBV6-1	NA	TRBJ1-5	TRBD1	TGTGCCAGTGCGACTCAGGGGGATCAGCCCCAGCATTTT	CASATQGDQPQHF
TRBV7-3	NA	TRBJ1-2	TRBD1	TGTGCCAGCAGCTCGACAGGGAAAGGCTACACCTTC	CASSSTGKGYTF
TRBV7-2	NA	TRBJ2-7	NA	TGTGCCAGCAGCTTAGCGGGAGGCCCTTCTTACGAGCAGTACTTC	CASSLAGGPSYEQYF
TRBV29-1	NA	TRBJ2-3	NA	TGCAGCGTCAGGGGAGCTGGACGGGCAGATACGCAGTATTTT	CSVRGAGRADTQYF
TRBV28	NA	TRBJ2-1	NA	TGTGCCAGCAGATACAGGGTAAGAAATGAGCAGTTCTTC	CASRYRVRNEQFF
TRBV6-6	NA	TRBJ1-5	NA	TGTGCCAGCAGACCCCCGGTTGGAGGCCGGGGGCAGCCCCAGCATTTT	CASRPPVGGRGQPQHF
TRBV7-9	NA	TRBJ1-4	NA	TGTGCCAGCAGCTTATCAGGGGCGACAAATGAAAAACTGTTTTTT	CASSLSGATNEKLFF
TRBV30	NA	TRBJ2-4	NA	TGTGCCTGGAGTGTGAATACAGGGATGCGATCGCCAAAAAACATTCAGTACTTC	CAWSVNTGMRSPKNIQYF